This entry lists 20 T cell receptor beta chains sequenced from one sample in a study of CD8 T cells in ankylosing spondylitis. The antigens of these receptors remain unknown. Via MiXCR, TCRdb re-called the 5' RACE reads, giving one row per CDR3 protein. Of approximately 400,000 distinct CDR3 sequences in the sample, 17% were seen once. Regarding the study as a whole: Blood of patients with ankylosing spondylitis appeared to be characterized by a TCR beta motif of several highly homologous variants.

The sample comprised blood, either unsorted or a sorted T cell fraction (not recorded which). The receptor set was obtained from a male donor with ankylosing spondylitis.

The chain employs TRBV28 and TRBJ2-7; D may be TRBD2 (5 bases). Trimming pared 2 bases from V and 1 base from J, leaving 12 bases between. CDR3 length: 15 residues. Germline lookup yields CDR1 MDHEN and CDR2 SYDVKM. The CDR3 sequence is CASSLALARSYEQYF. The CDR3 DNA reads TGTGCCAGCAGTTTAGCGCTAGCTCGTTCCTACGAGCAGTACTTC.

The V gene is TRBV6-2 or TRBV6-3, the J gene TRBJ2-1; 11 bases are a match to TRBD2. The ends lost 6 bases at V and 5 bases at J; junction bases unmatched: 18. Germline V lookup: CDR1 MNHEY, CDR2 SVGEGT. This CDR3 has 19 amino acids. In nucleotides, the CDR3 is TGTGCCAGCAGCCCAGGGACTAGCGGAAAACACCAACAGAACAATGAGCAGTTCTTC. This sequence encodes CASSPGTSGKHQQNNEQFF.

The rearrangement joins TRBV6-6 to TRBJ1-5; perhaps TRBD1 as D (6 bases). This CDR3 spans 13 amino acids. CDR1 and CDR2 from the germline V gene are MNHNY and SVGAGI (reference sequence). The germline V and J ends were trimmed by 5 bases and 11 bases, with 16 bases remaining between them. In nucleotides, the CDR3 is TGTGCCAGCAGTCCCCCCGGGACAATGGCCCAGCATTTT. Protein product: CASSPPGTMAQHF.

This clonotype was observed a handful of times. The chain links TRBV7-6 to TRBJ2-7, with 8 bases aligning to TRBD1. Germline loops: CDR1 SGHVS, CDR2 FNYEAQ. J was trimmed by 0 bases and V by 5 bases; bases with no gene match: 6. There are 15 residues in the CDR3. The CDR3 DNA reads TGTGCCAGCAGCCTGGGACAGGCTAGCTCCTACGAGCAGTACTTC. Translated, it gives CASSLGQASSYEQYF.

This clonotype showed up just a few times. This sequence joins TRBV5-1 and TRBJ2-5; no definite D call. V dropped 0 bases and J dropped 0 bases, with 15 bases sitting between them. Germline V gene sequence: CDR1 SGHRS, CDR2 YFSETQ. The CDR3 consists of 17 residues. The CDR3 bases are TGCGCCAGCAGCTTGGGCTTTACGGGTTCTAACCAAGAGACCCAGTACTTC. Translated: CASSLGFTGSNQETQYF.

There are a few counts of this clonotype. The genes are TRBV7-9 and TRBJ1-1; D uncertain. CDR1 is SEHNR and CDR2 is FQNEAQ in the germline V gene (reference sequence). V lost 4 bases to trimming and J lost 4 bases, with 7 bases between them. The CDR3 is made up of 12 amino acids. DNA of the CDR3: TGTGCCAGCAGCTCATCAAGCACTGAAGCTTTCTTT. Translated: CASSSSSTEAFF. The complete variable domain, with remaining parts taken from reference TRBV7-9 and TRBJ1-1, reads DTGVSQNPRHKITKRGQNVTFRCDPISEHNRLYWYRQTLGQGPEFLTYFQNEAQLEKSRLLSDRFSAERPKGSFSTLEIQRTEQGDSAMYLCASSSSSTEAFFGQGTRLTVV.

V and J are TRBV6-1 and TRBJ2-5; 7 positions match TRBD1. The length of the CDR3 is 14 residues. CDR1 and CDR2 (germline): MNHNS, SASEGT. V lost 1 base to trimming and J lost 6 bases; unmatched junction nucleotides: 5. CDR3 bases: TGTGCCAGCAGTGAAGGAGGGGGCGGAAAGACCCAGTACTTC. It codes for CASSEGGGGKTQYF.

This chain links TRBV6-5 with TRBJ2-7; D is uncertain. The CDR3 consists of 14 residues. Trimming shortened V by 2 bases and J by 0 bases, and 8 bases separated the two germline ends. Germline V gene lookup returns CDR1 MNHEY and CDR2 SVGAGI. CDR3 sequence (DNA): TGTGCCAGCAGTTACCGCGACCGCTCCTACGAGCAGTACTTC. The encoded protein is CASSYRDRSYEQYF.

This clonotype showed up many times. This chain links TRBV4-3 with TRBJ2-4; D is undetermined. CDR1 and CDR2 from the germline V gene are LGHNA and YSLEER. There are 16 residues in the CDR3. V shed 0 bases and J shed 4 bases, with 13 bases lying between them. CDR3 DNA sequence: TGCGCCAGCAGCCAAGATTTAACGGATCATAAAAACATTCAGTACTTC. It specifies CASSQDLTDHKNIQYF.

CDR3 amino acids: CASSPGLVGTGELFF. CDR3 nucleotides: TGTGCCAGCAGCCCGGGACTAGTTGGGACCGGGGAGCTGTTTTTT. The chain employs TRBV9 and TRBJ2-2; 8 bases map to TRBD2. The CDR3 consists of 15 residues. In germline, CDR1 is SGDLS, CDR2 YYNGEE. V gave up 4 bases and J gave up 5 bases; unmatched junction bases: 7.

V is TRBV3-1 and J is TRBJ1-2; D uncertain. V lost 4 bases and J 7 bases, leaving 16 bases between the germline ends. CDR1 and CDR2 from the germline V gene are LGHDT and YNNKEL (reference sequence). This CDR3 contains 14 residues. CDR3: CASSPGRTGSGYTF. The CDR3, as DNA: TGTGCCAGCAGCCCAGGACGGACGGGCAGTGGCTACACCTTC.

This clonotype was seen more than once but under ten times. The rearrangement joins TRBV6-1 to TRBJ1-5; 8 bases are shared with TRBD1. Germline lookup yields CDR1 MNHNS and CDR2 SASEGT. The CDR3 totals 15 residues. J lost 5 bases, V lost 1 base, and 4 bases had no gene match. CDR3 sequence (DNA): TGTGCCAGCAGTGAAGGTCAGGGGGCATATCAGCCCCAGCATTTT. It encodes CASSEGQGAYQPQHF.

This clonotype was seen a handful of times. The rearrangement joins TRBV20-1 to TRBJ1-4; 8 positions match TRBD1. V shed 3 bases, J shed 5 bases, and the junction held 2 bases outside the gene matches. Germline-derived CDR1 and CDR2 are DFQATT and SNEGSKA (reference sequence). This CDR3 is built from 13 residues. The CDR3 nucleotides are TGCAGTGCTAGGCAGGGGGCGAATGAAAAACTGTTTTTT. This translates into CSARQGANEKLFF.

This sequence joins TRBV2 and TRBJ2-5, with D possibly matching TRBD1 (6 bases). Germline loops: CDR1 SNHLY, CDR2 FYNNEI. This CDR3 comprises 17 residues. The germline V and J ends were trimmed by 8 bases and 2 bases, with 24 bases remaining between them. The CDR3 is CASSPLDRLYSQETQYF. CDR3 nucleotides: TGTGCCAGCTCCCCCTTGGACAGACTGTATAGTCAAGAGACCCAGTACTTC. Variable domain in full (rest from reference TRBV2 and TRBJ2-5): EPEVTQTPSHQVTQMGQEVILRCVPISNHLYFYWYRQILGQKVEFLVSFYNNEISEKSEIFDDQFSVERPDGSNFTLKIRSTKLEDSAMYFCASSPLDRLYSQETQYFGPGTRLLVL.

The chain couples TRBV14 to TRBJ1-2; no clear D. The ends were cut back, 1 base at V and 1 base at J, with 13 bases in the middle. In germline, CDR1 is SGHDN, CDR2 FVKESK. The CDR3 length is 16 residues. CDR3 in DNA: TGTGCCAGCAGCCAAGTAAAGAGTTGGGGTAACTATGGCTACACCTTC. Its translation is CASSQVKSWGNYGYTF.

This clonotype was counted ten times or more. CDR3 bases: TGCGCCAGCAGCACGGACGGGATGAACACTGAAGCTTTCTTT. This sequence encodes CASSTDGMNTEAFF. The chain joins TRBV5-1 to TRBJ1-1; D uncertain. The germline CDR1 and CDR2 sequences are SGHRS and YFSETQ. V was cut by 4 bases and J by 0 bases, with 10 bases left in between. CDR3 size: 14 residues.

This clonotype has at least ten counts. The chain employs TRBV4-2 and TRBJ2-7, with 9 positions matching TRBD2. V was clipped by 6 bases and J by 0 bases; unmatched bases: 6. There are 15 residues in the CDR3. Germline lookup yields CDR1 LGHNA and CDR2 YNFKEQ. Written as DNA, the CDR3 is TGTGCCAGCAGAGCCTATAGCGGGGGCTCCTACGAGCAGTACTTC. This sequence encodes CASRAYSGGSYEQYF.

The rearrangement joins TRBV5-1 to TRBJ1-2; perhaps TRBD1 as D (5 bases). V was cut by 4 bases and J by 0 bases, with 13 bases left in between. Germline V gene sequence: CDR1 SGHRS, CDR2 YFSETQ. The CDR3 consists of 15 residues. The DNA for the CDR3 is TGCGCCAGCAGCAGGGGCCTAGATGCTAACTATGGCTACACCTTC. The encoded protein is CASSRGLDANYGYTF.

The V and J genes are TRBV6-5 and TRBJ1-2, with TRBD1 matching over 8 bases. The V and J ends lost 2 bases and 3 bases, in that order; junction bases with no gene match: 11. Germline CDR1 is MNHEY and CDR2 is SVGAGI. CDR3 length equals 17 residues. The CDR3 here is CASSYLRTGLVDYGYTF. CDR3 bases: TGTGCCAGCAGTTACCTTAGGACAGGGCTGGTGGACTATGGCTACACCTTC.

The chain uses TRBV20-1 and TRBJ2-7; D is perhaps TRBD1 (6 bases). With 3 bases removed from V and 2 bases from J, the gap between germline ends came to 14 bases. The CDR3 is 14 amino acids. Germline CDR1 is DFQATT and CDR2 is SNEGSKA (reference sequence). In DNA form, the CDR3 reads TGCAGTGCTAGTTTCGACAGGTCCCCCTACGAGCAGTACTTC. This encodes CSASFDRSPYEQYF.